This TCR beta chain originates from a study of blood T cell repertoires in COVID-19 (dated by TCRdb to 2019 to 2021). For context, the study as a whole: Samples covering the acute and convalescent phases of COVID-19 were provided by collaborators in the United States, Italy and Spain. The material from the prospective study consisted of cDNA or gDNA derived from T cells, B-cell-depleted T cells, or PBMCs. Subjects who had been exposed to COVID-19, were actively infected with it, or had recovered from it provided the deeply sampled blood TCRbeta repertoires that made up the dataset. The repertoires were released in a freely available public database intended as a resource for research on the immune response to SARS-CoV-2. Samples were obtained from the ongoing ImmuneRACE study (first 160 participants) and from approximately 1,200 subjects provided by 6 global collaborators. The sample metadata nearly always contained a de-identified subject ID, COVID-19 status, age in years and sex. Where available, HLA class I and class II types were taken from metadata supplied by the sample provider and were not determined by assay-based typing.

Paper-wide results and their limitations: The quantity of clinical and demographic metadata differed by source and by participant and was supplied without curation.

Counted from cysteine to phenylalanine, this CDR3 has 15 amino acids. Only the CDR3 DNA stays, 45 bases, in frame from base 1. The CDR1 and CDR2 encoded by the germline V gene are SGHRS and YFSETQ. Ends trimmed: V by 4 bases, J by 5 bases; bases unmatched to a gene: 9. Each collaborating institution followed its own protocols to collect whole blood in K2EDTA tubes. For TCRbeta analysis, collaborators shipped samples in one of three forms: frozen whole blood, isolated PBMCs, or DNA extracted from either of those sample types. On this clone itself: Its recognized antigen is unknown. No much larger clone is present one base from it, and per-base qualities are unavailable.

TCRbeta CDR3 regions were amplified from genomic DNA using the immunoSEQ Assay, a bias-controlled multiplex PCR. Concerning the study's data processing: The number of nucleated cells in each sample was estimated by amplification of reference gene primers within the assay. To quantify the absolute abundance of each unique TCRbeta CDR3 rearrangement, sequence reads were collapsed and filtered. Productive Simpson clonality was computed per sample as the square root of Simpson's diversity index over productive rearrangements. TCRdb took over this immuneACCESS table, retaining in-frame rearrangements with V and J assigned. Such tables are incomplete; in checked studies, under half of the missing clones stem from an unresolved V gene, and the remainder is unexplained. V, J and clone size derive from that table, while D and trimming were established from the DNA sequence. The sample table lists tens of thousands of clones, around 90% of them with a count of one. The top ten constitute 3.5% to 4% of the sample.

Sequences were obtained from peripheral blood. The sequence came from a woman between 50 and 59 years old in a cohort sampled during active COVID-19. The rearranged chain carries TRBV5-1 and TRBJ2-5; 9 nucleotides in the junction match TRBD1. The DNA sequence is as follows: TGCGCCAGCAGCCCAGCGGGACAGGGTCGGGAGACCCAGTACTTC. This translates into CASSPAGQGRETQYF.